This TCR beta chain appears in the sequencing data of a study of blood T cell repertoires in COVID-19. Study-level information: COVID-19 samples from acute and convalescent phases originated in the United States, Italy and Spain.

Germline lookup yields CDR1 MDHEN and CDR2 SYDVKM. This CDR3 comprises 17 residues. Trimming cost V 2 bases and J 1 base, with 17 bases left between them. TCRdb's table, derived via immunoSEQ multiplex PCR, lists solely in-frame clones and lacks some. The profile covers under 150,000 clones, with around 90% appearing a single time and around 4.5% taken by the ten largest. The sequencing input was peripheral blood. This TCR was recovered from a woman between 45 and 60 years old with acute or convalescent COVID-19. V usage is TRBV28 and J usage is TRBJ1-1; D possibly corresponds to TRBD1 (6 bases). The CDR3 region is CASSLRKVQGSNTEAFF. The CDR3 region has the DNA TGTGCCAGCAGTTTACGGAAAGTACAGGGATCGAACACTGAAGCTTTCTTT.